The 3 T cell receptor beta chains below come from one sample, sequenced in a study of CD8 T cells in ankylosing spondylitis. In TCRdb, the 5' RACE reads were re-called with MiXCR into one record per CDR3 protein. The sample carries around 250,000 distinct CDR3 sequences, roughly a tenth recorded once. The sequenced sample was blood, either unsorted or a sorted T cell fraction (not recorded which). Receptors originate from a male donor with ankylosing spondylitis or in good health (not recorded which).

Ten or more counts support this clonotype. The V call is TRBV25-1, the J call TRBJ1-3, with D unresolved. CDR3 length: 13 residues. Trimming left V 8 bases short and J 4 bases short, with 12 bases between. Germline CDR1 MGHDK, CDR2 SYGVNS. The CDR3 protein is CASSDSRGNTIYF. Here the CDR3 DNA reads TGTGCCAGCTCGGACTCGCGAGGAAACACCATATATTTT.

This clonotype turned up a few times. The J gene is TRBJ2-1, the V gene TRBV25-1; the match to TRBD1 covers 8 bases. Germline loops: CDR1 MGHDK, CDR2 SYGVNS. Losses at the gene ends were 8 bases for V and 6 bases for J; bases not matched to a gene: 6. The CDR3 has 13 residues. CDR3 loop: CASRTGISNEQFF. CDR3 DNA: TGTGCCAGCCGGACAGGGATTTCCAATGAGCAGTTCTTC.

This clonotype has ten or more counts. The chain's CDR3 is CASSYSLARAGELFF. The CDR3 region has the DNA TGTGCCAGCAGTTACTCCCTTGCGCGGGCCGGGGAGCTGTTTTTT. V and J are TRBV6-5 and TRBJ2-2, with a possible D match to TRBD2 (5 bases). The CDR3 sequence is 15 residues long. Germline lookup yields CDR1 MNHEY and CDR2 SVGAGI. V was cut by 0 bases and J by 6 bases, with 11 bases left in between.